What follows are 5 T cell receptor beta chains derived from one specimen sequenced in a study of CD8 T cells in ankylosing spondylitis. Using its own MiXCR run on the 5' RACE reads, TCRdb lists one record per CDR3 protein. Of around 230,000 distinct CDR3 sequences in the sample, over 7% were seen once. The sequencing input was blood, either unsorted or a sorted T cell fraction (not recorded which). The receptors here all came from a female donor with ankylosing spondylitis or in good health (not recorded which).

This clonotype was seen many times. The V and J genes are TRBV6-2 or TRBV6-3 and TRBJ1-4; D is ambiguous. CDR3 length equals 14 residues. The germline CDR1 and CDR2 sequences are MNHEY and SVGEGT. V was pared by 7 bases and J by 6 bases, with 15 bases between. CDR3 amino acids: CASTRRPGYEKLFF. CDR3 coding DNA: TGTGCCAGCACCCGGCGGCCGGGATATGAAAAACTGTTTTTT.

This clonotype was recorded at least ten times. The chain links TRBV28 to TRBJ1-1, with a weak D call TRBD1 (5 bases). The germline V and J ends were trimmed by 3 bases and 2 bases, with 10 bases remaining between them. Looked up from germline, CDR1 is MDHEN and CDR2 is SYDVKM. CDR3 length equals 14 residues. The CDR3 DNA is TGTGCCAGCAGTTTCTCAGGGTACAACACTGAAGCTTTCTTT. Its protein product is CASSFSGYNTEAFF.

This clonotype came up many times. The chain carries TRBV7-9 and TRBJ1-1, with no clear D. The CDR3 runs 14 residues. CDR1 SEHNR and CDR2 FQNEAQ come from the germline V gene (reference sequence). V lost 4 bases and J 4 bases, leaving 13 bases between the germline ends. The CDR3 region is CASSSGGYLTEAFF. DNA of the CDR3: TGTGCCAGCAGCTCCGGAGGGTACCTCACTGAAGCTTTCTTT.

This clonotype has a count of ten or more. The rearrangement joins TRBV6-1 to TRBJ1-4; a weak D match, TRBD1 (5 bases). V was shortened by 6 bases and J by 5 bases, with 13 bases between the two germline ends. The CDR3 runs 14 residues. The germline CDR1 and CDR2 sequences are MNHNS and SASEGT. CDR3 in DNA: TGTGCCAGCAGAGCCTCGGGACGGAATGAAAAACTGTTTTTT. Translation: CASRASGRNEKLFF.

The table lists this clonotype with many counts. The chain is built from TRBV4-3 and TRBJ2-1; weak D call: TRBD2 (7 bases). V dropped 0 bases and J dropped 6 bases, with 21 bases sitting between them. This CDR3 region has 18 residues. The germline gives CDR1 LGHNA, CDR2 YSLEER. In nucleotides, the CDR3 is TGCGCCAGCAGCCAAGAGAGGGGAGGGGGACTAAAACGCAATGAGCAGTTCTTC. The encoded protein is CASSQERGGGLKRNEQFF.